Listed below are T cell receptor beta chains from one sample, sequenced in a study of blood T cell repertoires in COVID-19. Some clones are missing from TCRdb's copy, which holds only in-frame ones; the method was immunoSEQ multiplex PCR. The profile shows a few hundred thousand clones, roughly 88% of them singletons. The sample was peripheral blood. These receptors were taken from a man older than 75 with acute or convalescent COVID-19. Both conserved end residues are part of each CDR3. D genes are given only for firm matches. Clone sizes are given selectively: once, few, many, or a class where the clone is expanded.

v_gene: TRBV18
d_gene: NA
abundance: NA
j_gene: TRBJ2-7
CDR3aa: CASSPGQSAYEQYF
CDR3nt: TGTGCCAGCTCACCTGGACAGAGTGCCTACGAGCAGTACTTC

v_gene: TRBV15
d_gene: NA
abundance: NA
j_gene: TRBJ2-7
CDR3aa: CATSRTLASYEQYF
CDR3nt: TGTGCCACCAGCAGAACCCTGGCCTCCTACGAGCAGTACTTC

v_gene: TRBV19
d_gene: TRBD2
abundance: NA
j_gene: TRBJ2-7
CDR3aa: CASSPITGLAGHEQYF
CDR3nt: TGTGCCAGTAGTCCTATTACGGGACTAGCGGGACACGAGCAGTACTTC

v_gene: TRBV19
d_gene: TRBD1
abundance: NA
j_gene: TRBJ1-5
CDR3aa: CASRNTGAVGPQHF
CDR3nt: TGTGCCAGTAGGAATACAGGGGCCGTGGGGCCCCAGCATTTT

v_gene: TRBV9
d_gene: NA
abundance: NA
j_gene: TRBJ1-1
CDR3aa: CASSDRPGNTEAFF
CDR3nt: TGTGCCAGCAGCGATAGACCAGGAAACACTGAAGCTTTCTTT

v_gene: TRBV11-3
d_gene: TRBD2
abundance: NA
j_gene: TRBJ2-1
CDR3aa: CASSLGTAGEDEQFF
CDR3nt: TGTGCCAGCAGCTTAGGTACGGCGGGAGAAGATGAGCAGTTCTTC

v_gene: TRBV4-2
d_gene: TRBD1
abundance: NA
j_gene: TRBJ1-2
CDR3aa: CASSQGETGIYGYTF
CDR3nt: TGTGCCAGCAGCCAAGGTGAGACAGGGATCTATGGCTACACCTTC

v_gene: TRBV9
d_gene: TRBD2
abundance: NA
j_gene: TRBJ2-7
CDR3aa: CASSSRAAGEYEQYF
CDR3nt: TGTGCCAGCAGCTCCAGGGCAGCGGGAGAATACGAGCAGTACTTC

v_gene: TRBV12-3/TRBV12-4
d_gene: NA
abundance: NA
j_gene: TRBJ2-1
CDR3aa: CASSLRNEQFF
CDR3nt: TGTGCCAGCAGTTTGCGTAATGAGCAGTTCTTC

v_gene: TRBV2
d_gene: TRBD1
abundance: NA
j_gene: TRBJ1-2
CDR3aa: CAREEGQGHGGYTF
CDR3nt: TGTGCCAGGGAGGAAGGACAGGGACACGGTGGCTACACCTTC

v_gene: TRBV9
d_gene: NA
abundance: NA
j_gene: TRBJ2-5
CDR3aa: CASSPSPYRGGQETQYF
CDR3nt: TGTGCCAGCAGCCCCAGCCCCTACAGGGGGGGGCAAGAGACCCAGTACTTC

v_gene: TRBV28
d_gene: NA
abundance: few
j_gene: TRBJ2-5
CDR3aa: CASSLGGTETQYF
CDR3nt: TGTGCCAGCAGTTTGGGGGGAACAGAGACCCAGTACTTC

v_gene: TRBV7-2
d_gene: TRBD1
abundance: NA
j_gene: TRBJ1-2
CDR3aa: CASSAWDRGHYGYTF
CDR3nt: TGTGCCAGCAGCGCTTGGGACAGGGGCCACTATGGCTACACCTTC

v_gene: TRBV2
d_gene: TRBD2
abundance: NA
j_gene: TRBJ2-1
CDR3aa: CASRGLVDEQFF
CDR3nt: TGTGCCAGCAGGGGACTAGTCGATGAGCAGTTCTTC

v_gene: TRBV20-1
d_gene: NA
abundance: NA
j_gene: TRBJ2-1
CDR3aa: CSARDNYQQFF
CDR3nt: TGCAGTGCTAGAGATAACTACCAGCAGTTCTTC

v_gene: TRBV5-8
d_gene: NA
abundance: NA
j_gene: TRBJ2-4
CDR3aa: CASSGGQLNIQYF
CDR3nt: TGTGCCAGCAGCGGCGGACAGTTGAACATTCAGTACTTC

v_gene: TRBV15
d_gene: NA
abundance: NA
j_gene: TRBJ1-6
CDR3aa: CATKNRANSPLHF
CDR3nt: TGTGCCACCAAAAACAGGGCCAATTCACCCCTCCACTTT

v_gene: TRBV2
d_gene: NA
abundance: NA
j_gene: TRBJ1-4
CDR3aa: CASSVLRSGTNEKLFF
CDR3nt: TGTGCCAGCAGTGTGCTGCGATCCGGGACTAATGAAAAACTGTTTTTT

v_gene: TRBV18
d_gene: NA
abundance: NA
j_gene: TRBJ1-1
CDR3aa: CASSPTRGAGTEAFF
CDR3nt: TGTGCCAGCTCACCAACACGGGGGGCGGGAACTGAAGCTTTCTTT

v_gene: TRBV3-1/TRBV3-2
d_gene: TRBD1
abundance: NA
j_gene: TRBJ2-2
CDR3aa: CASSQADREGELFF
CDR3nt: TGTGCCAGCAGCCAAGCCGACAGGGAAGGGGAGCTGTTTTTT

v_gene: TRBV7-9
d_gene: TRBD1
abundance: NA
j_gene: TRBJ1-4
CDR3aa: CASSDRDRNEKLFF
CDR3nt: TGTGCCAGCAGCGACCGGGACAGAAATGAAAAACTGTTTTTT

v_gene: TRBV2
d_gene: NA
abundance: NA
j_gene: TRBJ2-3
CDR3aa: CASSAPGGSDTQYF
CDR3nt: TGTGCCAGCAGTGCCCCGGGGGGCTCGGATACGCAGTATTTT

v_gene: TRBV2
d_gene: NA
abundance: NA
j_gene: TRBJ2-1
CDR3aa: CASSVLNYNEQFF
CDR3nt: TGTGCCAGCAGTGTACTAAACTACAATGAGCAGTTCTTC

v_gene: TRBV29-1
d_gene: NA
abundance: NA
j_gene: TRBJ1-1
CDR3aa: CSVEGRTGISGAFF
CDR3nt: TGCAGCGTTGAAGGTCGCACAGGGATCAGTGGAGCTTTCTTT

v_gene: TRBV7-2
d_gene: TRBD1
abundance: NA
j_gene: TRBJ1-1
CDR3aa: CASSQRYRGSTEAFF
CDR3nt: TGTGCCAGCAGCCAGAGATACAGGGGAAGCACTGAAGCTTTCTTT

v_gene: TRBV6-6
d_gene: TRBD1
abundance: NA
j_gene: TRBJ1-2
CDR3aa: CASSPKQGGLGYTF
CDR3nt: TGTGCCAGCAGTCCTAAACAGGGGGGACTGGGCTACACCTTC

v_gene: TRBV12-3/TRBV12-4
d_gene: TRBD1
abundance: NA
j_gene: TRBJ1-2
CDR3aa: CASTRGQAYGYTF
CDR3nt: TGTGCCAGCACTAGGGGACAGGCCTATGGCTACACCTTC

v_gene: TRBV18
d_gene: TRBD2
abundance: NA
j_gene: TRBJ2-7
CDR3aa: CASSPLAGALNEQYF
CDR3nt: TGTGCCAGCTCACCACTAGCGGGGGCCCTTAACGAGCAGTACTTC

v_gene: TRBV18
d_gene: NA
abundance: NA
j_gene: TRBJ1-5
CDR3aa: CASSPRGNQPQHF
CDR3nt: TGTGCCAGCTCACCTCGGGGCAATCAGCCCCAGCATTTT

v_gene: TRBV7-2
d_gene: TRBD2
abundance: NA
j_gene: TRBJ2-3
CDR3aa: CASSLKTGGAGTQYF
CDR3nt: TGTGCCAGCAGCTTAAAAACGGGGGGTGCGGGTACGCAGTATTTT

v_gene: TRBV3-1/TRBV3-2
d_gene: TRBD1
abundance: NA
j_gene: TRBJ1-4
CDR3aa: CASTGVDEKLFF
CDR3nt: TGTGCCAGTACAGGGGTGGACGAAAAACTGTTTTTT

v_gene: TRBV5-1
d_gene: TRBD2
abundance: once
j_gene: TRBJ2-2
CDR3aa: CASSLGLAGNTGELFF
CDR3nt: TGCGCCAGCAGCTTGGGACTAGCGGGGAACACCGGGGAGCTGTTTTTT

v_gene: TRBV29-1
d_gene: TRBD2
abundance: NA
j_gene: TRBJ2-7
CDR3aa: CSVSGRGGVNLYEQYF
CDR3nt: TGCAGCGTTTCGGGGCGGGGGGGCGTTAATCTCTACGAGCAGTACTTC

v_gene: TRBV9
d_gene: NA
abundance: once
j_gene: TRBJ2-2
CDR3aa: CASSSTHGGGNTGELFF
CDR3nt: TGTGCCAGCAGCTCTACTCATGGAGGGGGCAACACCGGGGAGCTGTTTTTT

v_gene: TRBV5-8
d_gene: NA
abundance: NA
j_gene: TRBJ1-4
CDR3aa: CASSLGQSNEKLFF
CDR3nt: TGTGCCAGCAGCTTGGGCCAGTCTAATGAAAAACTGTTTTTT

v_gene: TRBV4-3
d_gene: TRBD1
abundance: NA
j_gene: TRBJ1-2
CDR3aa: CASSQDRAGGVNYGYTF
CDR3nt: TGCGCCAGCAGCCAAGATCGTGCAGGGGGCGTCAACTATGGCTACACCTTC

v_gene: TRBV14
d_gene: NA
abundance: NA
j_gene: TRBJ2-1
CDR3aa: CASSQGGLLNEQFF
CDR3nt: TGTGCCAGCAGCCAAGGGGGACTTCTCAATGAGCAGTTCTTC

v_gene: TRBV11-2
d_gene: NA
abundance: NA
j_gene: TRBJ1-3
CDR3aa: CASSLGQNSGNTIYF
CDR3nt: TGTGCCAGCAGCTTAGGACAGAACTCTGGAAACACCATATATTTT

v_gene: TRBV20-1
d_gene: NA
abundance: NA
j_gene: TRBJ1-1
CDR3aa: CSAGHAEAFF
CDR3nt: TGCAGTGCTGGCCACGCTGAAGCTTTCTTT

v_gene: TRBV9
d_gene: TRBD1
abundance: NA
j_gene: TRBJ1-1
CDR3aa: CASSFTGGTEAFF
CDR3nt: TGTGCCAGCAGTTTTACAGGGGGCACTGAAGCTTTCTTT

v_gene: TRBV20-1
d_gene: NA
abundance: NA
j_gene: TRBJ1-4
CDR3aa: CSASGTVNEKLFF
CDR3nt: TGCAGTGCTAGTGGCACGGTCAATGAAAAACTGTTTTTT

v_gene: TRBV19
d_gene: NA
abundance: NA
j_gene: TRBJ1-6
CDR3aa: CASSIGLRNSYNSPLHF
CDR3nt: TGTGCCAGTAGTATAGGGTTGAGGAACTCCTATAATTCACCCCTCCACTTT

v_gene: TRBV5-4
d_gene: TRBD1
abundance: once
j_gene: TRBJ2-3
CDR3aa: CASSGQGGTDTQYF
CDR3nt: TGTGCCAGCAGCGGACAGGGAGGAACAGATACGCAGTATTTT

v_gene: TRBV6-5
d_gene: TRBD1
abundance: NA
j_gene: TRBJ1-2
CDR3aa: CASRQDRSTYGYTF
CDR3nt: TGTGCCAGCAGACAGGACAGGTCAACCTATGGCTACACCTTC

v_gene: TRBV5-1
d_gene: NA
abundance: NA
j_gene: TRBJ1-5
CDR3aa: CASSLDSLNQPQHF
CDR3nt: TGCGCCAGCAGCCTTGACAGCCTCAATCAGCCCCAGCATTTT

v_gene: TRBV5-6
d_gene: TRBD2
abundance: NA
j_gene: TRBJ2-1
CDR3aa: CASSLLAGGYNEQFF
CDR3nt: TGTGCCAGCAGCTTACTAGCGGGGGGTTACAATGAGCAGTTCTTC

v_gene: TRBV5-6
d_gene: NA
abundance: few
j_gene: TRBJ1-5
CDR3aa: CASSLGTGVDQPQHF
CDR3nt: TGTGCCAGCAGCTTGGGCACAGGAGTAGATCAGCCCCAGCATTTT

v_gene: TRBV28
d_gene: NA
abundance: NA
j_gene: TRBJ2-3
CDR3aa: CASSSWTGTDTQYF
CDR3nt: TGTGCCAGCAGCTCTTGGACAGGCACAGATACGCAGTATTTT

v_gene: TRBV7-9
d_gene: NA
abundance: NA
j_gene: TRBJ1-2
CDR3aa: CASSFRGRRGYTF
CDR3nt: TGTGCCAGCAGCTTTAGGGGTAGGCGCGGCTACACCTTC

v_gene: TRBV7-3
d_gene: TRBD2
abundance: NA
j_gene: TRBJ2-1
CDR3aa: CASSFSGGAYNEQFF
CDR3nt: TGTGCCAGCAGCTTTAGCGGGGGGGCCTACAATGAGCAGTTCTTC

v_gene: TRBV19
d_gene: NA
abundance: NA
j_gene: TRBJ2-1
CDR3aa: CASSITKGQGGDEQFF
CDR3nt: TGTGCCAGTAGTATTACCAAAGGCCAGGGAGGCGATGAGCAGTTCTTC

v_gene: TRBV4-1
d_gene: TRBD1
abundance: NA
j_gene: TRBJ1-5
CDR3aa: CASSPRQGDNQPQHF
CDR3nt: TGCGCCAGCAGCCCCCGACAGGGGGACAATCAGCCCCAGCATTTT

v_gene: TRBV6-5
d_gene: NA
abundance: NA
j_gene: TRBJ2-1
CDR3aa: CASSLRTANNEQFF
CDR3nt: TGTGCCAGCAGTTTGCGGACAGCCAACAATGAGCAGTTCTTC

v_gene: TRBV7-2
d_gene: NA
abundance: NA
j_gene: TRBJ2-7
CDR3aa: CASSLDWQGKDYEQYF
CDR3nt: TGTGCCAGCAGCTTAGATTGGCAGGGGAAGGACTACGAGCAGTACTTC

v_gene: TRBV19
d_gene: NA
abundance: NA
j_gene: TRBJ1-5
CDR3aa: CASSINPGSISQPQHF
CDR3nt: TGTGCCAGTAGTATAAATCCAGGGTCAATTAGTCAGCCCCAGCATTTT

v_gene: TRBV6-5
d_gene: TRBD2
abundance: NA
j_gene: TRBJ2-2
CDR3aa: CASRQDGLAAKELFF
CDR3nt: TGTGCCTCCCGTCAAGACGGACTAGCGGCGAAGGAGCTGTTTTTT

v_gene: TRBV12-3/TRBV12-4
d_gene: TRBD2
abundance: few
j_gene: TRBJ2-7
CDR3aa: CASTPTSGEQYF
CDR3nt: TGTGCCAGCACCCCGACTAGCGGGGAGCAGTACTTC

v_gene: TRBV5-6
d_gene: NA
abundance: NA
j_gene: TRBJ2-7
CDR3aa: CASSTYYEQYF
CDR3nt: TGTGCCAGCAGCACCTACTACGAGCAGTACTTC

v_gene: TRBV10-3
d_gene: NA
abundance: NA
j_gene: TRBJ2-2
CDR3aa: CAISDSSGGELFF
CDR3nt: TGTGCCATCAGTGACTCATCGGGCGGGGAGCTGTTTTTT